This entry features one T cell receptor (beta chain) sequence. The antigen is not known. The CDR3 contains 14 residues. V was trimmed by 4 bases and J by 0 bases, leaving 9 bases between them. Germline values: CDR1 LNHDA, CDR2 SQIVND (reference sequence). Libraries were prepared by immunoSEQ multiplex PCR; TCRdb keeps only in-frame clonotypes and omits some of them. The sample has approximately 99,000 clones, approximately 85% seen once. The sample originates from a study of cytomegalovirus exposure and HLA in healthy donors. The wider study: The same platform was used for the 100 to 150 validation repertoires as for the 666 first-cohort repertoires, as reported in a later analysis. Study-level points and caveats: Researchers catalogued some 160 TCR beta chains as cytomegalovirus-associated. According to a later analysis, TCR clusters from the first cohort tended to co-occur in the 120 or so validation repertoires.

The donors formed part of the approximately 110-subject validation cohort, distinct from the 666-subject first cohort. This clonotype originated in a woman aged 18-30 years in good health and CMV-seronegative. This chain connects TRBV19 to TRBJ1-2; D unclear. The sample taken for sequencing was PBMCs. Written as DNA, the CDR3 is TGTGCCAGTAGTAAGTCGGGAACTAACTATGGCTACACCTTC. Its protein product is CASSKSGTNYGYTF.